These 11 T cell receptor beta chains were sequenced from one sample in a study of radiotherapy plus CTLA-4 blockade in lung cancer. The table came from immunoSEQ multiplex PCR; TCRdb's copy has only in-frame clones and leaves some out. The sample contains almost 55,000 clones, 65% to 80% of which appear only once. Sequences were derived from peripheral blood, sampled from a patient treated with radiotherapy plus ipilimumab. The receptors were gathered from a human donor with non-small cell lung cancer who had a partial response to radiotherapy plus ipilimumab.

The genes are TRBV10-3 and TRBJ2-7; D perhaps matches TRBD2 (5 bases). CDR3 length: 14 amino acids. The V gene's germline CDR1 is ENHRY and CDR2 SYGVKD. The ends were cut back, 8 bases at V and 1 base at J, with 15 bases in the middle. CDR3 loop: CAIADGPGSYEQYF. In DNA form, the CDR3 reads TGTGCCATCGCTGACGGTCCGGGATCCTACGAGCAGTACTTC.

In its sample, this clone was seen once. J is TRBJ1-2 and V is TRBV7-9, with D hard to call. The ends were cut back, 5 bases at V and 6 bases at J, with 10 bases in the middle. CDR1 and CDR2 (germline): SEHNR, FQNEAQ (reference sequence). The CDR3 is 12 residues long. The CDR3 sequence is CASSPRLDGYTF. The CDR3 nucleotides are TGTGCCAGCAGCCCGCGGTTGGATGGCTACACCTTC.

The chain couples TRBV6-1 to TRBJ2-6, with unresolved D. This CDR3 has 16 amino acids. Germline V gene data show CDR1 as MNHNS and CDR2 as SASEGT. V was pared by 4 bases and J by 0 bases, with 10 bases between. CDR3 sequence: CASSAVPSSGANVLTF. The CDR3 DNA is TGTGCCAGCAGTGCAGTACCCAGCTCTGGGGCCAACGTCCTGACTTTC.

The rearrangement uses TRBV27 and TRBJ2-1; 9 positions match TRBD2. This CDR3 has 14 residues. V lost 4 bases to trimming and J lost 9 bases; unmatched junction nucleotides: 7. The germline V gene has CDR1 MNHEY and CDR2 SMNVEV (reference sequence). CDR3: CASSSLAGRSEQFF. The CDR3 DNA follows: TGTGCCAGCAGTTCGCTAGCGGGGAGGAGTGAGCAGTTCTTC.

The chain links TRBV19 to TRBJ2-1; a possible D gene is TRBD2 (5 bases). Germline values: CDR1 LNHDA, CDR2 SQIVND (reference sequence). The CDR3 totals 17 residues. V lost 6 bases, J lost 0 bases, and 18 bases lay in between. This chain's CDR3 is CASSKSDYESSYNEQFF. CDR3 DNA: TGTGCCAGTAGCAAGTCCGACTACGAAAGCTCCTACAATGAGCAGTTCTTC.

The chain couples TRBV19 to TRBJ2-1; D not certain. V gave up 5 bases and J gave up 6 bases, with 8 bases separating them. The CDR3 extends over 12 amino acids. The germline V gene encodes CDR1 LNHDA and CDR2 SQIVND (reference sequence). CDR3 nucleotides: TGTGCCAGTAGTCCCCCCAGCAATGAGCAGTTCTTC. It codes for CASSPPSNEQFF.

The V call is TRBV30, the J call TRBJ2-3; possibly TRBD2 for D (7 bases). V lost 2 bases and J lost 3, with 15 bases in between. Germline V gene lookup returns CDR1 GTSNPN and CDR2 SVGIG (reference sequence). The CDR3 runs to 15 residues. CDR3 protein: CAWSLAGAGTDTQYF. The CDR3 region has the DNA TGTGCCTGGAGTTTGGCGGGGGCAGGTACAGATACGCAGTATTTT.

The J gene is TRBJ1-4, the V gene TRBV5-6, with a tentative D call TRBD1 (5 bases). Germline V gene sequence: CDR1 SGHDT, CDR2 YYEEEE. The V gene lost 0 bases and the J gene lost 3 bases, with 9 bases spanning the gap. The CDR3 runs to 15 residues. The CDR3 loop is CASSLGGDPNEKLFF. CDR3 sequence (DNA): TGTGCCAGCAGCTTGGGGGGGGACCCTAATGAAAAACTGTTTTTT.

This rearrangement joins TRBV9 to TRBJ1-2, with a possible D match to TRBD1 (5 bases). The CDR3 runs 15 residues. V lost 3 bases, J lost 4 bases, and 16 bases lay in between. Germline lookup yields CDR1 SGDLS and CDR2 YYNGEE. Written as DNA, the CDR3 is TGTGCCAGCAGCGCATTGGGGGGTCGTTCCTATGGCTACACCTTC. It specifies CASSALGGRSYGYTF.

This clone is labeled as medium-sized. This chain links TRBV10-2 with TRBJ1-2; D unresolved. Germline loops: CDR1 WSHSY, CDR2 SAAADI. The V end lost 0 bases, the J end lost 6 bases, and 8 bases lay between the germline ends. This CDR3 spans 13 amino acids. DNA for the CDR3: TGCGCCAGCAGTGAGTCTCGTACAGATGGCTACACCTTC. Its translation: CASSESRTDGYTF.

This chain links TRBV30 with TRBJ2-7; TRBD1 agrees at 7 bases. The CDR3 loop spans 12 amino acids. Germline V gene sequence: CDR1 GTSNPN, CDR2 SVGIG (reference sequence). The V segment lost 4 bases and the J segment 1 base; nucleotides outside the gene matches: 1. The CDR3 here is CAWKQGSYEQYF. In DNA form, the CDR3 reads TGTGCCTGGAAACAGGGGTCCTACGAGCAGTACTTC.